The rows below give T cell receptor beta chains drawn from one sample of a study of blood T cell repertoires in COVID-19. This table comes from immunoSEQ multiplex PCR, and its TCRdb copy is limited to in-frame clones, with some not included. The sample gives hundreds of thousands of clones, roughly 88% of which show up once; 1.3% to 1.5% is in the top ten. Specimen: peripheral blood. The origin of the receptors is an elderly man with acute or convalescent COVID-19. Both conserved end residues are part of each CDR3. D genes are given only for firm matches. The size of a clone is reported for some rows only, either as once, few or many, or as a class for expanded clones.

TRBV9	.	.	TRBJ1-3	CASSVAPAGSGNTIYF	TGTGCCAGCAGCGTAGCTCCCGCAGGTTCTGGAAACACCATATATTTT
TRBV6-2/TRBV6-3	.	.	TRBJ2-4	CASSYSGRLAYFDLAKNIQYF	TGTGCCAGCAGTTACTCAGGGCGGCTAGCGTATTTCGACCTAGCCAAAAACATTCAGTACTTC
TRBV5-6	TRBD1	.	TRBJ1-5	CASSLLATGVTNQPQHF	TGTGCCAGCAGCTTGTTGGCGACAGGGGTTACTAATCAGCCCCAGCATTTT
TRBV5-1	TRBD2	.	TRBJ2-2	CASSLAGRYTGELFF	TGCGCCAGCAGCTTGGCCGGGAGGTACACCGGGGAGCTGTTTTTT
TRBV7-9	.	.	TRBJ1-2	CASSTAGTSANYGYTF	TGTGCCAGCAGCACCGCCGGGACATCGGCTAACTATGGCTACACCTTC
TRBV5-1	TRBD1	.	TRBJ2-7	CASSSGQGTYEQYF	TGCGCCAGCAGCTCCGGACAGGGGACCTACGAGCAGTACTTC
TRBV7-2	TRBD2	.	TRBJ2-5	CASRFSGGRETQYF	TGTGCCAGCAGGTTTAGCGGGGGGAGGGAGACCCAGTACTTC
TRBV28	.	.	TRBJ2-3	CASSLLRGRLTDTQYF	TGTGCCAGCAGTTTGCTGCGGGGTAGACTCACAGATACGCAGTATTTT
TRBV7-3	TRBD2	.	TRBJ2-7	CASSWTSGAYEQYF	TGTGCCAGCAGCTGGACTAGCGGGGCCTACGAGCAGTACTTC
TRBV11-2	.	.	TRBJ2-5	CASSLDSRDETQYF	TGTGCCAGCAGCTTAGACAGCAGGGATGAGACCCAGTACTTC
TRBV18	.	.	TRBJ2-7	CASSRQGSGLAFYEQYF	TGTGCCAGCTCACGACAGGGGTCGGGACTAGCTTTCTACGAGCAGTACTTC
TRBV18	.	.	TRBJ1-1	CASSPTDTQNTEAFF	TGTGCCAGCTCACCTACGGACACCCAGAACACTGAAGCTTTCTTT
TRBV12-5	TRBD1	.	TRBJ1-5	CASGGPRQGKNQPQHF	TGTGCTAGTGGGGGACCCCGACAGGGGAAAAATCAGCCCCAGCATTTT
TRBV18	TRBD2	.	TRBJ2-5	CASSPESGGAGETQYF	TGTGCCAGCTCACCAGAAAGCGGGGGGGCCGGAGAGACCCAGTACTTC
TRBV2	.	.	TRBJ2-5	CASGAPWGTQYF	TGTGCCAGCGGGGCCCCTTGGGGGACCCAGTACTTC
TRBV4-3	.	.	TRBJ2-7	CASSQEGSPFYEQYF	TGCGCCAGCAGCCAAGAGGGCAGTCCTTTCTACGAGCAGTACTTC
TRBV1	.	.	TRBJ2-2	CTSSQEPGLAGGGDGELFF	TGCACCAGCAGCCAGGAACCGGGACTAGCGGGGGGAGGAGACGGGGAGCTGTTTTTT
TRBV7-9	.	few	TRBJ2-5	CASSLAGQQETQYF	TGTGCCAGCAGCTTAGCGGGACAACAAGAGACCCAGTACTTC
TRBV19	TRBD2	.	TRBJ2-3	CASSGGLGGFADTQYF	TGTGCCAGTAGTGGTGGACTAGGAGGTTTTGCAGATACGCAGTATTTT
TRBV15	.	.	TRBJ2-7	CATSRDRQVPYEQYF	TGTGCCACCAGCAGAGACCGCCAGGTTCCCTACGAGCAGTACTTC
TRBV2	.	once	TRBJ2-5	CASSARAQYF	TGTGCCAGCAGCGCGCGAGCCCAGTACTTC
TRBV6-5	TRBD1	.	TRBJ2-7	CASRGTGVGYEQYF	TGTGCCAGCAGGGGGACAGGGGTAGGCTACGAGCAGTACTTC
TRBV13	TRBD1	.	TRBJ1-2	CASSLTGRLDYGYTF	TGTGCCAGCAGCTTGACAGGGCGCCTCGATTATGGCTACACCTTC
TRBV6-6	.	.	TRBJ2-1	CASGPGERYNEQFF	TGTGCCAGCGGACCCGGAGAGCGGTACAATGAGCAGTTCTTC
TRBV7-9	.	.	TRBJ2-7	CASSFDTAYEQYF	TGTGCCAGCAGCTTTGACACAGCCTACGAGCAGTACTTC
TRBV6-2/TRBV6-3	.	.	TRBJ2-1	CASSYSEEGFLYNEQFF	TGTGCCAGCAGTTACTCCGAGGAGGGGTTCCTGTACAATGAGCAGTTCTTC
TRBV12-5	TRBD1	.	TRBJ2-7	CASGTPGTGIGEQYF	TGTGCTAGTGGTACACCCGGGACAGGGATTGGCGAGCAGTACTTC
TRBV5-1	.	.	TRBJ1-3	CASSLDRVEGNTIYF	TGCGCCAGCAGCTTGGACAGGGTAGAAGGAAACACCATATATTTT
TRBV18	TRBD1	.	TRBJ1-6	CASSGQGANSPLHF	TGTGCCAGCTCCGGACAGGGGGCTAATTCACCCCTCCACTTT
TRBV5-1	TRBD1	.	TRBJ1-4	CASSLSGGLSEKLFF	TGCGCCAGCAGCTTGTCAGGGGGCTTGAGTGAAAAACTGTTTTTT
TRBV6-5	.	.	TRBJ2-2	CASSYSQYANTGELFF	TGTGCCAGCAGTTACTCGCAGTACGCGAACACCGGGGAGCTGTTTTTT
TRBV12-3/TRBV12-4	.	.	TRBJ1-3	CASSPGGGNTIYF	TGTGCCAGCAGTCCGGGAGGAGGAAACACCATATATTTT
TRBV19	TRBD1	.	TRBJ1-1	CASSMPDRGSLGTEAFF	TGTGCCAGTAGTATGCCGGACAGGGGATCGTTAGGAACTGAAGCTTTCTTT
TRBV3-1/TRBV3-2	TRBD1	.	TRBJ2-7	CASSQQQGVVNEQYF	TGTGCCAGCAGCCAGCAGCAGGGGGTGGTAAACGAGCAGTACTTC
TRBV28	.	.	TRBJ1-6	CASSLGGPVFQPLHF	TGTGCCAGCAGTTTAGGGGGCCCCGTATTTCAACCCCTCCACTTT
TRBV6-2/TRBV6-3	.	.	TRBJ1-1	CASSYRTGRTEAFF	TGTGCCAGCAGTTACCGCACAGGGAGAACTGAAGCTTTCTTT
TRBV19	.	.	TRBJ1-1	CASGARGTTEAFF	TGTGCCAGTGGTGCGCGAGGTACAACTGAAGCTTTCTTT
TRBV4-1	.	.	TRBJ2-1	CASSRDRGLSYNEQFF	TGCGCCAGCAGCCGAGACCGGGGTCTCTCCTACAATGAGCAGTTCTTC
TRBV7-2	TRBD1	.	TRBJ1-2	CASSLDRGGNYGYTF	TGTGCCAGCAGCTTAGACAGGGGAGGTAACTATGGCTACACCTTC
TRBV11-2	TRBD2	.	TRBJ2-5	CASSVTGTSRVEETQYF	TGTGCCAGCAGCGTGACCGGGACTAGCCGGGTGGAGGAGACCCAGTACTTC